This T cell receptor beta chain is from a study of graft-versus-host responses after intestinal transplantation. General study findings and limits: Researchers found GvH clones in recipient marrow, and some showed up first in ileum or blood. Allograft graft-versus-host to host-versus-graft clonal ratios ran high in patients with graft-donor T cell macrochimerism.

Germline V gives CDR1 LGHNA, CDR2 YNFKEQ. The germline V and J ends were trimmed by 2 bases and 2 bases, with 18 bases remaining between them. CDR3 length: 17 residues. In its sample, this clone was seen once. Its antigen remains unknown. Intraepithelial lymphocytes and lamina propria lymphocytes were released through processing of graft tissue. TCRdb keeps only in-frame clones here, not all; method: immunoSEQ multiplex PCR. The sample has 12,000 or so clones, about 70% seen once. The V gene is TRBV4-2, the J gene TRBJ1-2, with D possibly matching TRBD1 (6 bases). This TCR came from a human patient who received an intestinal transplant, so some T cells may come from the graft donor. The specimen was ileum tissue, collected around 140 days after intestinal transplantation. The DNA for the CDR3 is TGTGCCAGCAGCCAAAGACGAGGAACGGACAGAAACTATGGCTACACCTTC. Protein product: CASSQRRGTDRNYGYTF.